Presented here are 5 T cell receptor beta chains from one specimen sequenced in a study of cytomegalovirus exposure and HLA in healthy donors. Both 60 Vbeta primers and 13 Jbeta primers went into the PCR. Clones were read by immunoSEQ multiplex PCR, and TCRdb kept only the in-frame ones, dropping some. This table has approximately 140,000 clones, 84% appearing once. The sequenced sample consisted of PBMCs. The receptors stem from a man in his forties or fifties in good health and CMV-seronegative.

The V and J genes are TRBV30 and TRBJ1-6; D may be TRBD1 (5 bases). Trimming took 0 bases from V and 6 from J, leaving 9 bases between them. Germline V gene sequence: CDR1 GTSNPN, CDR2 SVGIG (reference sequence). The CDR3 is 14 residues long. The CDR3 DNA reads as TGTGCCTGGAGTGTACGTCAGGGTAATTCACCCCTCCACTTT. Translation: CAWSVRQGNSPLHF.

The chain combines TRBV6-1 with TRBJ1-5, with 8 nucleotides matching TRBD1. Germline assignment: CDR1 MNHNS and CDR2 SASEGT. The V and J ends lost 7 bases and 3 bases, in that order; junction bases with no gene match: 2. The CDR3 contains 13 residues. This CDR3 reads CASTDRANQPQHF. The CDR3 DNA is TGTGCCAGCACGGACAGGGCCAATCAGCCCCAGCATTTT.

The rearrangement uses TRBV5-6 and TRBJ2-5; 14 nucleotides line up with TRBD2. The CDR3 runs 15 residues. The germline V gene encodes CDR1 SGHDT and CDR2 YYEEEE. J gave up 5 bases and V 8 bases, and 8 bases lay outside the gene matches. CDR3 DNA: TGTGCCAGTACCCTTGGACTAGCGGGGGGCGAGACCCAGTACTTC. Translating gives CASTLGLAGGETQYF.

This chain joins TRBV9 and TRBJ2-1; 8 nucleotides line up with TRBD2. CDR1 and CDR2 (germline): SGDLS, YYNGEE. The length of the CDR3 is 17 residues. The V and J ends lost 7 bases and 0 bases, in that order; junction bases with no gene match: 12. CDR3 bases: TGTGCCAGCGCGGGGGCGGGGGGATGGAGCTCCTACAATGAGCAGTTCTTC. This translates into CASAGAGGWSSYNEQFF.

This clone occurred once. This chain uses TRBV19 with TRBJ1-1; D gene ambiguous. CDR3 length: 13 residues. The germline V gene has CDR1 LNHDA and CDR2 SQIVND (reference sequence). Trimming took 2 bases from V and 5 from J, leaving 9 bases between them. In nucleotides, the CDR3 is TGTGCCAGTAGTATATGGGAGGAGACTGAAGCTTTCTTT. It specifies CASSIWEETEAFF. Full variable domain (missing parts from reference TRBV19 and TRBJ1-1): DGGITQSPKYLFRKEGQNVTLSCEQNLNHDAMYWYRQDPGQGLRLIYYSQIVNDFQKGDIAEGYSVSREKKESFPLTVTSAQKNPTAFYLCASSIWEETEAFFGQGTRLTVV.